This entry features one T cell receptor beta chain sequence. Its target is unknown. The sample is drawn from a study of T cell repertoires in cytomegalovirus infection. Overall study: From public TCR beta signatures came an indication of both CMV infection and matching HLA type.

The CDR3 loop spans 12 amino acids. V lost 1 base, J lost 11 bases, and 10 bases lay in between. Germline CDR1 reads SGHAT; CDR2 reads FQNNGV. TCRdb re-called the reads with MiXCR, one entry per CDR3 protein. The repertoire holds roughly 920,000 distinct CDR3 sequences, with about 33% as singletons. V usage is TRBV11-2 and J usage is TRBJ2-3; D is perhaps TRBD1 (5 bases). This clonotype was obtained from a human donor in good health (CMV status not recorded). Some clones in this sample may be carry-over from other donors' samples. Sequenced here: cultured CD8+ T cells from PBMCs, sampled from culture after CMV antigen stimulation. CDR3 in amino acids: CASSLVDQGQYF. CDR3 bases: TGTGCCAGCAGCTTAGTTGACCAGGGGCAGTATTTT.